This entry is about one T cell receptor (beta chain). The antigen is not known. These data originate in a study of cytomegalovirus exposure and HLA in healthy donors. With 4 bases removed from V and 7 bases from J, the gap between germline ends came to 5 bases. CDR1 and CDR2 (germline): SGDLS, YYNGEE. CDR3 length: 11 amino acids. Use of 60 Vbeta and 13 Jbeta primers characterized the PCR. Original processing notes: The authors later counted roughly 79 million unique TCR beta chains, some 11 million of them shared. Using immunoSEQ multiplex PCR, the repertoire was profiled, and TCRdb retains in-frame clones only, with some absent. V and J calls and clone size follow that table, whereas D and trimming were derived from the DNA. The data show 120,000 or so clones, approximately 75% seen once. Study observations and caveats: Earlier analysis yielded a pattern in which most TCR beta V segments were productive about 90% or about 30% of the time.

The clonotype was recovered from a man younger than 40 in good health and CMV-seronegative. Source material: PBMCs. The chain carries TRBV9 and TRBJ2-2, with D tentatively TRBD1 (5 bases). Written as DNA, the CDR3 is TGTGCCAGCAGCCAGGGCGGGGAGCTGTTTTTT. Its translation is CASSQGGELFF.